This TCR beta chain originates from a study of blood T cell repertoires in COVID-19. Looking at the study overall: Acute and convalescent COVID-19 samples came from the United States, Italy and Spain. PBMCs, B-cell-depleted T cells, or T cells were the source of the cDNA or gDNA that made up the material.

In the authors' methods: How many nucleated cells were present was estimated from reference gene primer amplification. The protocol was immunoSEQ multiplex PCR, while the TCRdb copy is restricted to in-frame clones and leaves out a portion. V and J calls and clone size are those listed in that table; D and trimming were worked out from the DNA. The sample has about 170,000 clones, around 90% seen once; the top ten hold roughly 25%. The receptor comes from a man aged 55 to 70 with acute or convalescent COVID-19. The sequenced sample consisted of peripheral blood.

CDR3 sequence reads: CASRPTELNQPQHF. CDR3 in DNA: TGTGCCAGCAGACCGACAGAGCTCAATCAGCCCCAGCATTTT. The J gene is TRBJ1-5, the V gene TRBV6-5; possibly TRBD1 for D (5 bases). Trimming took off 6 bases at V and 3 bases at J, with 12 bases between the two ends. The germline gives CDR1 MNHEY, CDR2 SVGAGI. The CDR3 has 14 residues.